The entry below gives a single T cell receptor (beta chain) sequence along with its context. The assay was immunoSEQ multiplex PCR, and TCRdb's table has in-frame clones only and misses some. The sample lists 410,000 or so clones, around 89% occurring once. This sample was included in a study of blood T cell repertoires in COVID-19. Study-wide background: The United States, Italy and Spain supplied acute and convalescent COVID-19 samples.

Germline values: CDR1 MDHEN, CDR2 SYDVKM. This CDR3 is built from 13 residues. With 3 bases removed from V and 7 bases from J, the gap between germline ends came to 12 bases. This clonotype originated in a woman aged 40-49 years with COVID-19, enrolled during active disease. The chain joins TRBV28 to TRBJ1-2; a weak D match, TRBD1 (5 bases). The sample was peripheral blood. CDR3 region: CASSFPLGGGYTF. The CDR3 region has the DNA TGTGCCAGCAGTTTCCCCCTGGGGGGTGGCTACACCTTC.